This TCR beta chain was captured by sequencing in a study of cytomegalovirus exposure and HLA in healthy donors. Study outcomes and limitations: Follow-up analysis seemed to connect common viral pathogens with several of the most significant clusters identified. 16,951 TCR beta sequences were associated with HLA alleles at 0.05 false discovery rate in a later analysis. Under in vitro conditions, three CMV-associated chains were confirmed as specific for CMV antigens.

Regarding this clone: Its antigen is still unknown.

This CDR3 comprises 17 residues. Trimming removed 0 bases from V and 2 bases from J; junction bases left unmatched: 6. CDR1 is LGHNA, CDR2 YNFKEQ, per germline. The PCR was carried out with 60 Vbeta primers and 13 Jbeta primers. The assay was immunoSEQ multiplex PCR, and TCRdb's table has in-frame clones only and misses some. The repertoire holds approximately 200,000 clones, with 60% to 85% as singletons. The rearrangement joins TRBV4-2 to TRBJ2-3; 9 bases match TRBD2. Sequenced: PBMCs. The clonotype originates from a man aged 35-49 years in good health and CMV-seronegative. The CDR3 sequence: CASSQESSGAHTDTQYF. The CDR3 DNA reads as TGTGCCAGCAGCCAAGAATCTAGCGGGGCCCACACAGATACGCAGTATTTT.